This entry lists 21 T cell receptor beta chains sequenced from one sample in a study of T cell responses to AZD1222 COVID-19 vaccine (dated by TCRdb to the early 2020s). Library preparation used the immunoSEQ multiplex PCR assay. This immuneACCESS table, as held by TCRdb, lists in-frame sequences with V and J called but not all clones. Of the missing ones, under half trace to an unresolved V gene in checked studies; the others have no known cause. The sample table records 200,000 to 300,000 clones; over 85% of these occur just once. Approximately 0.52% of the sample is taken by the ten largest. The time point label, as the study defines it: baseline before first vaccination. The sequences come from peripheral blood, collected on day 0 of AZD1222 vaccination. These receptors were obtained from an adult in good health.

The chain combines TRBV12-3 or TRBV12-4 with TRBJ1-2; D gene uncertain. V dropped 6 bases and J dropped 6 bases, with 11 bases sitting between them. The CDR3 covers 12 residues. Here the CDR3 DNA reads TGTGCCAGCAGCCCCGCGTCGGATGGCTACACCTTC. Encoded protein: CASSPASDGYTF.

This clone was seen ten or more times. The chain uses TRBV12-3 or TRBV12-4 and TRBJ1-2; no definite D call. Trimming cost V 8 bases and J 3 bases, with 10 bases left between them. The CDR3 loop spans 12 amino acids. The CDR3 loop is CASSPGYYGYTF. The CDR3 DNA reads TGTGCCAGCTCACCGGGATACTATGGCTACACCTTC.

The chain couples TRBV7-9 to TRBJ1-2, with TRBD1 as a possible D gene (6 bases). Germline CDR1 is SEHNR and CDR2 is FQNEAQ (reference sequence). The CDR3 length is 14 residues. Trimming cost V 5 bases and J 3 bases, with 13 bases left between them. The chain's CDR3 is CASSRSGGDYGYTF. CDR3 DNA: TGTGCCAGCAGCCGTTCGGGGGGCGACTATGGCTACACCTTC.

CDR3 in DNA: TGTGCCAGCAGCCCCTGGGTTAGCGGGAGGGAAAATGAGCAGTTCTTC. It translates to CASSPWVSGRENEQFF. The chain couples TRBV3-1 (or the pseudogene TRBV3-2) to TRBJ2-1; 11 nucleotides line up with TRBD2. The germline V gene encodes CDR1 LGHDT and CDR2 YNNKEL (reference sequence). CDR3 size: 16 residues. V shed 4 bases, J shed 7 bases, and the junction held 9 bases outside the gene matches.

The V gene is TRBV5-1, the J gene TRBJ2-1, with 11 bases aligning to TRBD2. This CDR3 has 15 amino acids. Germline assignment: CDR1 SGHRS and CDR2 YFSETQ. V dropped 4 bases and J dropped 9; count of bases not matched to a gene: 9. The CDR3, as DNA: TGCGCCAGCAGCCCAGAACTAGCGGGAGCGAGTGAGCAGTTCTTC. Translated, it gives CASSPELAGASEQFF.

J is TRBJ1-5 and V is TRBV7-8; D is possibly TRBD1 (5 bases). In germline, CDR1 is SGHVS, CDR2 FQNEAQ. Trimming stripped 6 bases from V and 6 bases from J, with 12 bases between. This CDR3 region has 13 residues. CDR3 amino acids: CASSFGQGQPQHF. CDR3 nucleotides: TGTGCCAGCAGTTTTGGGCAGGGTCAGCCCCAGCATTTT. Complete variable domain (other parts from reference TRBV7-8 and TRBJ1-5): GAGVSQSPRYKVAKRGQDVALRCDPISGHVSLFWYQQALGQGPEFLTYFQNEAQLDKSGLPSDRFFAERPEGSVSTLKIQRTQQEDSAVYLCASSFGQGQPQHFGDGTRLSIL.

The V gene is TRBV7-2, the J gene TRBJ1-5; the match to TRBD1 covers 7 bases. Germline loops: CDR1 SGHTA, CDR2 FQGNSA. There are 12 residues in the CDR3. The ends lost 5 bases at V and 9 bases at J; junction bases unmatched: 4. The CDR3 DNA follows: TGTGCCAGCAGCGCCGCAGGGGGGCCCCAGCATTTT. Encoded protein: CASSAAGGPQHF.

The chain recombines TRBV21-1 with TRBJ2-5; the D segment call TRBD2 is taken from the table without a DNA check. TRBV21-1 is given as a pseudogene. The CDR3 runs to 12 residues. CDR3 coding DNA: TGTGCGCGGGAGGGGAGCGGGGAGACCCAGTACTTC. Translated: CAREGSGETQYF.

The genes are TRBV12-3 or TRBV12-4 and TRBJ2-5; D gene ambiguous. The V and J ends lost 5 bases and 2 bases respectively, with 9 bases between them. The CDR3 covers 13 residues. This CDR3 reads CASSPLVQETQYF. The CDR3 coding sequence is TGTGCCAGCAGTCCCTTAGTACAAGAGACCCAGTACTTC.

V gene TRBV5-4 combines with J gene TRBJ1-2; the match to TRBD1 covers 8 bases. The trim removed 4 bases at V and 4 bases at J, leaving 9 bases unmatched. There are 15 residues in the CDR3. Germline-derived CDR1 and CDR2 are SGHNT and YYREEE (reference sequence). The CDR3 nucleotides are TGTGCCAGCAGCCCGGCGCCCGACAGGGGCTATGGCTACACCTTC. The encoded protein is CASSPAPDRGYGYTF.

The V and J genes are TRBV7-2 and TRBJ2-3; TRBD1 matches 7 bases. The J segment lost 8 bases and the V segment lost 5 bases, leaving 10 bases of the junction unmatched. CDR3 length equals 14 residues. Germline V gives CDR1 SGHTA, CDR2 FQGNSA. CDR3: CASSPVGQLGTQYF. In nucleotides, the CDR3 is TGTGCCAGCAGCCCAGTGGGACAGCTCGGTACGCAGTATTTT.

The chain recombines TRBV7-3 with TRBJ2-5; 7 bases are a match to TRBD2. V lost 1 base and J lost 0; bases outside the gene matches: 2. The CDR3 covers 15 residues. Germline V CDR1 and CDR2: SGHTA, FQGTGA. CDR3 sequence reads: CASSLSGGYQETQYF. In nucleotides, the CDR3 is TGTGCCAGCAGCTTAAGCGGGGGTTACCAAGAGACCCAGTACTTC.

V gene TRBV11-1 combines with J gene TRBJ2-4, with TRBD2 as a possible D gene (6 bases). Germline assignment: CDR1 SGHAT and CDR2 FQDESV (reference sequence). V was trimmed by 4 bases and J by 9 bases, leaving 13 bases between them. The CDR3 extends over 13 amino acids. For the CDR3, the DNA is TGTGCCAGCAGCTGGCCGGGCGGGGTCATTCAGTACTTC. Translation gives CASSWPGGVIQYF.

The CDR3 DNA is TGTGCCAGCAGCTTAGATGGCGGGACAGGGCCCTACGAGCAGTACTTC. Translation gives CASSLDGGTGPYEQYF. V gene TRBV11-2 combines with J gene TRBJ2-7; 9 bases match TRBD1. The germline gives CDR1 SGHAT, CDR2 FQNNGV. The CDR3 covers 16 residues. The J segment lost 2 bases and the V segment lost 0 bases, leaving 5 bases of the junction unmatched.

CDR3 nucleotides: TGTGCCAGCAGCTCGGACTACCTCTCCTACGAGCAGTACTTC. Translating gives CASSSDYLSYEQYF. The J gene is TRBJ2-7, the V gene TRBV7-2, with D possibly being TRBD2 (6 bases). Germline CDR1 SGHTA, CDR2 FQGNSA. This CDR3 comprises 14 residues. With 4 bases removed from V and 0 bases from J, the gap between germline ends came to 10 bases.

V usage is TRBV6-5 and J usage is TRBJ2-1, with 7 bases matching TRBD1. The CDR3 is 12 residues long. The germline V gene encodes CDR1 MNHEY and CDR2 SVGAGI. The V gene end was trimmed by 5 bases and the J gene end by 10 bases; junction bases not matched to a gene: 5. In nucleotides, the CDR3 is TGTGCCAGCAGTAACAGGGGAAGGGAGCAGTTCTTC. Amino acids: CASSNRGREQFF.

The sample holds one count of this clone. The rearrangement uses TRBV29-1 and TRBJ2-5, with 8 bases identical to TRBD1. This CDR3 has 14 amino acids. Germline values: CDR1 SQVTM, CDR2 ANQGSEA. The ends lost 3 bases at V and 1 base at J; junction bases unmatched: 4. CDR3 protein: CSVEAGGFQETQYF. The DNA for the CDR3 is TGCAGCGTTGAGGCAGGGGGCTTCCAAGAGACCCAGTACTTC.

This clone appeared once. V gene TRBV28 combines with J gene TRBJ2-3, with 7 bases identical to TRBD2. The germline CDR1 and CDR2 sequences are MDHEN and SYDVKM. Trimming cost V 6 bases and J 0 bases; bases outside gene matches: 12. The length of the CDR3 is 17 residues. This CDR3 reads CASRSIRASGSTDTQYF. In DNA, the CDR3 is TGTGCCAGCAGATCCATTAGGGCTAGCGGTAGCACAGATACGCAGTATTTT.

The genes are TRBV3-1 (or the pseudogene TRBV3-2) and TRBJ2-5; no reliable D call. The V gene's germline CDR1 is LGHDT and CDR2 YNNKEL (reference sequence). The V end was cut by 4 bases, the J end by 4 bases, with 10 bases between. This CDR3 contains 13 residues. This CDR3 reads CASSPTLGETQYF. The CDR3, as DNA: TGTGCCAGCAGCCCGACCCTCGGAGAGACCCAGTACTTC.

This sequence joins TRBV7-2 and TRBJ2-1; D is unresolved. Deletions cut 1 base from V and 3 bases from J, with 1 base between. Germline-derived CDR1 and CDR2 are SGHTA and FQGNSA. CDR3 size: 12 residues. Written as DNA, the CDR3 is TGTGCCAGCAGCTTAGGCTACAATGAGCAGTTCTTC. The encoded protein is CASSLGYNEQFF.

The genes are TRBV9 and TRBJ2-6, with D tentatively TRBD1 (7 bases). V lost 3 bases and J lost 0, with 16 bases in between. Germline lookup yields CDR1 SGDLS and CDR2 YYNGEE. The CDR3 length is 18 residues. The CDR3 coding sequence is TGTGCCAGCAGCGAACATTCCCAGGGGGGCTCTGGGGCCAACGTCCTGACTTTC. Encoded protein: CASSEHSQGGSGANVLTF.